Listed below are T cell receptor beta chains from one sample, sequenced in a study of technical replicates of blood from several donors. Produced via immunoSEQ multiplex PCR; TCRdb's table is partial and in-frame only. This sample has just over 95,000 clones, with approximately 94% found just once. The sequencing input was T cells isolated from PBMCs. The receptors come from a human donor in good health. Each CDR3 is given with its conserved first and last residue. Each record gives: CDR3 protein, CDR3 DNA, D gene, V gene, clone size, J gene. D genes are given only for firm matches. Not every row has a clone size; where given, it reads once, few, many or a size class.

CDR3 protein: CASSGGYGYTF
CDR3 DNA: TGTGCCAGCAGTGGAGGCTATGGCTACACCTTC
D gene: NA
V gene: TRBV27
clone size: NA
J gene: TRBJ1-2

CDR3 protein: CATSSLVGTASSLNYGYTF
CDR3 DNA: TGTGCCACCAGCAGTCTAGTAGGGACAGCTTCTTCTCTTAACTATGGCTACACCTTC
D gene: TRBD1
V gene: TRBV15
clone size: NA
J gene: TRBJ1-2

CDR3 protein: CASSLVQSPYEQYF
CDR3 DNA: TGCGCCAGCAGCTTGGTACAGAGCCCCTACGAGCAGTACTTC
D gene: NA
V gene: TRBV5-1
clone size: NA
J gene: TRBJ2-7

CDR3 protein: CASSHTGVKDGELFF
CDR3 DNA: TGTGCCAGCAGTCATACAGGGGTTAAGGACGGGGAGCTGTTTTTT
D gene: TRBD1
V gene: TRBV9
clone size: NA
J gene: TRBJ2-2

CDR3 protein: CASSPTGEAKDTQYF
CDR3 DNA: TGTGCCAGCAGTCCTACGGGAGAGGCTAAAGATACGCAGTATTTT
D gene: NA
V gene: TRBV6-1
clone size: NA
J gene: TRBJ2-3

CDR3 protein: CATSTYYEQYF
CDR3 DNA: TGTGCCACCAGCACCTATTACGAGCAGTACTTC
D gene: NA
V gene: TRBV15
clone size: NA
J gene: TRBJ2-7

CDR3 protein: CASSLDLQGAYTF
CDR3 DNA: TGTGCCAGCAGCTTAGATCTCCAGGGGGCTTACACCTTC
D gene: TRBD1
V gene: TRBV11-2
clone size: NA
J gene: TRBJ1-2

CDR3 protein: CSVTDRGKAEAFF
CDR3 DNA: TGCAGCGTTACGGACAGGGGTAAGGCTGAAGCTTTCTTT
D gene: TRBD1
V gene: TRBV29-1
clone size: NA
J gene: TRBJ1-1

CDR3 protein: CASSFPQGQANYGYTF
CDR3 DNA: TGTGCCAGCAGCTTCCCACAGGGCCAAGCTAACTATGGCTACACCTTC
D gene: NA
V gene: TRBV7-9
clone size: NA
J gene: TRBJ1-2

CDR3 protein: CAISDSSGREYEQYF
CDR3 DNA: TGTGCCATCAGTGACTCTAGCGGGAGGGAATACGAGCAGTACTTC
D gene: TRBD2
V gene: TRBV10-3
clone size: once
J gene: TRBJ2-7

CDR3 protein: CAISGDSSGDTQYF
CDR3 DNA: TGTGCCATCAGTGGGGACTCTTCCGGGGATACGCAGTATTTT
D gene: NA
V gene: TRBV10-3
clone size: NA
J gene: TRBJ2-3

CDR3 protein: CASSLSDSGEQFF
CDR3 DNA: TGTGCCAGCAGTTTGAGTGATAGCGGGGAGCAGTTCTTC
D gene: TRBD2
V gene: TRBV28
clone size: NA
J gene: TRBJ2-1

CDR3 protein: CASSQAVQLNTEAFF
CDR3 DNA: TGCGCCAGCAGCCAAGCGGTACAGTTGAACACTGAAGCTTTCTTT
D gene: NA
V gene: TRBV4-1
clone size: NA
J gene: TRBJ1-1

CDR3 protein: CASSLRYRDKFETQYF
CDR3 DNA: TGTGCCAGCAGCTTGCGGTACAGGGACAAGTTCGAGACCCAGTACTTC
D gene: NA
V gene: TRBV5-6
clone size: once
J gene: TRBJ2-5

CDR3 protein: CASSVGLEETQYF
CDR3 DNA: TGTGCCAGCAGCGTAGGACTGGAGGAGACCCAGTACTTC
D gene: NA
V gene: TRBV9
clone size: NA
J gene: TRBJ2-5

CDR3 protein: CASSSLAGDQETQYF
CDR3 DNA: TGTGCCAGCAGCTCGCTAGCGGGAGACCAAGAGACCCAGTACTTC
D gene: TRBD2
V gene: TRBV5-4
clone size: NA
J gene: TRBJ2-5

CDR3 protein: CASSIYRGNQPQHF
CDR3 DNA: TGTGCCAGCAGCATATACAGGGGCAATCAGCCCCAGCATTTT
D gene: NA
V gene: TRBV6-1
clone size: NA
J gene: TRBJ1-5

CDR3 protein: CASRPGGLTDTQYF
CDR3 DNA: TGTGCCAGCAGACCAGGGGGCCTCACAGATACGCAGTATTTT
D gene: TRBD1
V gene: TRBV11-2
clone size: once
J gene: TRBJ2-3

CDR3 protein: CASSLSLSADGTDTQYF
CDR3 DNA: TGTGCCAGCAGCTTAAGCTTATCAGCGGATGGCACAGATACGCAGTATTTT
D gene: NA
V gene: TRBV7-3
clone size: NA
J gene: TRBJ2-3

CDR3 protein: CASSRQGNSPGNQPQHF
CDR3 DNA: TGTGCCAGCAGCCGACAGGGTAATTCCCCGGGCAATCAGCCCCAGCATTTT
D gene: TRBD1
V gene: TRBV27
clone size: NA
J gene: TRBJ1-5

CDR3 protein: CASSLETGGIEQFF
CDR3 DNA: TGTGCCAGCAGCTTAGAAACGGGAGGTATTGAGCAGTTCTTC
D gene: TRBD2
V gene: TRBV11-1
clone size: NA
J gene: TRBJ2-1

CDR3 protein: CASSLNRVKGELFF
CDR3 DNA: TGCGCCAGCAGCTTGAACAGGGTCAAGGGGGAGCTGTTTTTT
D gene: NA
V gene: TRBV5-1
clone size: NA
J gene: TRBJ2-2

CDR3 protein: CASSPYANEKLFF
CDR3 DNA: TGTGCCAGCAGCCCCTATGCCAACGAAAAACTGTTTTTT
D gene: NA
V gene: TRBV7-9
clone size: NA
J gene: TRBJ1-4

CDR3 protein: CASSQEGTGLVYGNTIYF
CDR3 DNA: TGTGCCAGTAGTCAAGAAGGGACAGGTCTTGTATACGGAAACACCATATATTTT
D gene: TRBD1
V gene: TRBV19
clone size: NA
J gene: TRBJ1-3

CDR3 protein: CASSVAGGSLDEQYF
CDR3 DNA: TGTGCCAGCAGCGTAGCTGGCGGGAGCTTAGACGAGCAGTACTTC
D gene: TRBD2
V gene: TRBV9
clone size: NA
J gene: TRBJ2-7

CDR3 protein: CASSYSYRGSYEQYF
CDR3 DNA: TGTGCCAGCAGTTACAGTTACAGGGGTTCCTACGAGCAGTACTTC
D gene: TRBD1
V gene: TRBV6-5
clone size: once
J gene: TRBJ2-7

CDR3 protein: CASSVTSTSYNEQFF
CDR3 DNA: TGTGCCAGCAGCGTAACTAGCACCTCCTACAATGAGCAGTTCTTC
D gene: NA
V gene: TRBV11-3
clone size: NA
J gene: TRBJ2-1

CDR3 protein: CASGEAETSYEQYF
CDR3 DNA: TGTGCCAGCGGGGAGGCTGAGACCTCCTACGAGCAGTACTTC
D gene: NA
V gene: TRBV6-5
clone size: NA
J gene: TRBJ2-7

CDR3 protein: CASSQEGLAGVEQFF
CDR3 DNA: TGTGCCAGCAGCCAAGAGGGACTAGCGGGAGTTGAGCAGTTCTTC
D gene: TRBD2
V gene: TRBV4-2
clone size: NA
J gene: TRBJ2-1

CDR3 protein: CASSLQLRPSSYEQYF
CDR3 DNA: TGTGCCAGCAGTTTACAACTCCGCCCAAGCTCCTACGAGCAGTACTTC
D gene: NA
V gene: TRBV27
clone size: once
J gene: TRBJ2-7

CDR3 protein: CASSRDRGYGYTF
CDR3 DNA: TGTGCCAGCAGCCGGGACAGGGGTTATGGCTACACCTTC
D gene: TRBD1
V gene: TRBV5-5
clone size: NA
J gene: TRBJ1-2

CDR3 protein: CASSPQVEFTGELFF
CDR3 DNA: TGCGCCAGCAGTCCACAGGTGGAGTTTACCGGGGAGCTGTTTTTT
D gene: NA
V gene: TRBV4-1
clone size: NA
J gene: TRBJ2-2

CDR3 protein: CAGNRGQYTEAFF
CDR3 DNA: TGTGCCGGTAACAGGGGGCAGTACACTGAAGCTTTCTTT
D gene: TRBD1
V gene: TRBV30
clone size: NA
J gene: TRBJ1-1

CDR3 protein: CSVIKTSADTQYF
CDR3 DNA: TGCAGCGTTATAAAAACAAGCGCAGATACGCAGTATTTT
D gene: NA
V gene: TRBV29-1
clone size: once
J gene: TRBJ2-3

CDR3 protein: CASNQFLGQGYTGELFF
CDR3 DNA: TGCGCCAGCAACCAGTTTTTGGGACAGGGGTACACCGGGGAGCTGTTTTTT
D gene: TRBD1
V gene: TRBV23-1
clone size: NA
J gene: TRBJ2-2

CDR3 protein: CASSLAGGPYEQYF
CDR3 DNA: TGTGCCAGCAGCCTAGCGGGAGGGCCATACGAGCAGTACTTC
D gene: TRBD2
V gene: TRBV27
clone size: once
J gene: TRBJ2-7

CDR3 protein: CASRVLAGPTYEQYF
CDR3 DNA: TGCGCCAGCAGGGTACTAGCGGGTCCTACCTACGAGCAGTACTTC
D gene: TRBD2
V gene: TRBV5-1
clone size: once
J gene: TRBJ2-7

CDR3 protein: CSVGPDRSGTGELFF
CDR3 DNA: TGCAGCGTCGGACCGGACAGGTCTGGCACCGGGGAGCTGTTTTTT
D gene: TRBD1
V gene: TRBV29-1
clone size: NA
J gene: TRBJ2-2

CDR3 protein: CAWAMRDEKLFF
CDR3 DNA: TGTGCCTGGGCTATGAGGGATGAAAAACTGTTTTTT
D gene: NA
V gene: TRBV30
clone size: NA
J gene: TRBJ1-4

CDR3 protein: CASSPITAPGPQHF
CDR3 DNA: TGTGCCAGCAGCCCAATAACCGCGCCGGGGCCCCAGCATTTT
D gene: NA
V gene: TRBV7-9
clone size: NA
J gene: TRBJ1-5

CDR3 protein: CASSPVGTGLLYQPQHF
CDR3 DNA: TGTGCCAGCAGCCCTGTGGGGACAGGACTCTTGTATCAGCCCCAGCATTTT
D gene: TRBD1
V gene: TRBV7-2
clone size: few
J gene: TRBJ1-5

CDR3 protein: CASSLGGGTIYF
CDR3 DNA: TGTGCCAGCAGTCTCGGGGGGGGCACCATATATTTT
D gene: NA
V gene: TRBV25-1
clone size: NA
J gene: TRBJ1-3